Presented here are 6 T cell receptor beta chains from one specimen sequenced in a study of low-dose radiotherapy and immunotherapy resistance in tumors. Alpha and beta chains were covered, as first-strand cDNA relied on TRAV- and TRBV-specific primers. TCRs were put through around 20 PCR cycles of amplification with Phusion. A constant-region primer and the V-primer adapter served as the primer pair. MiXCR, applied by TCRdb to the reads, yields one record per CDR3 protein. Among tens of thousands of distinct CDR3 sequences listed, roughly a sixth were seen once. Time point noted: before trial treatment. Sample: PBMCs, taken before treatment. The receptor source for this set is a male donor with prostate cancer.

This clonotype was seen many times. V gene TRBV19 combines with J gene TRBJ2-3, with TRBD2 identical over 14 bases. This CDR3 has 17 amino acids. The junction had 7 bases not matched to a gene; V was cut back by 5 bases and J by 3 bases. Germline CDR1 and CDR2: LNHDA and SQIVND (reference sequence). For the CDR3, the DNA is TGTGCCAGTAGTTACCCGGGACTAGCGGGAGCGACAGATACGCAGTATTTT. Translation gives CASSYPGLAGATDTQYF.

This clonotype was seen many times. The chain joins TRBV11-2 to TRBJ2-1, with D tentatively TRBD1 or TRBD2 (5 bases each). The CDR3 loop spans 16 amino acids. Germline CDR1 and CDR2: SGHAT and FQNNGV. Trimming removed 6 bases at V and 6 bases at J, with 21 bases between. This CDR3 reads CASRTSKGPAGNEQFF. For the CDR3, the DNA is TGTGCCAGCAGAACTAGTAAGGGACCGGCAGGCAATGAGCAGTTCTTC.

This clonotype was counted ten times or more. The chain combines TRBV5-6 with TRBJ1-1; D is uncertain. The length of the CDR3 is 14 residues. Per germline, CDR1 SGHDT and CDR2 YYEEEE. V gave up 1 base and J gave up 1 base, with 8 bases separating them. CDR3 DNA sequence: TGTGCCAGCAGCTTGTTAGCGGCGAACACTGAAGCTTTCTTT. This translates into CASSLLAANTEAFF.

The rearrangement links TRBV13 to TRBJ1-6, with D possibly matching TRBD1 (6 bases). The CDR3 extends over 13 amino acids. Trimming took off 5 bases at V and 13 bases at J, with 15 bases between the two ends. The germline V gene has CDR1 PRHDT and CDR2 FYEKMQ (reference sequence). The CDR3 here is CASSPWGAPPLHF. The CDR3 nucleotides are TGTGCCAGCAGCCCCTGGGGGGCGCCCCCCCTCCACTTT.

This clonotype was found many times. The chain has TRBV10-3 and TRBJ2-7; D may correspond to TRBD1 or TRBD2 (6 bases each). CDR1 ENHRY and CDR2 SYGVKD come from the germline V gene. V was clipped by 5 bases and J by 12 bases, with 20 bases between them. The CDR3 loop spans 13 amino acids. The CDR3 protein is CAISPRGLQDTYF. Written as DNA, the CDR3 is TGTGCCATCAGTCCCCGGGGGCTACAGGATACGTACTTC.

This clonotype showed up many times. J is TRBJ2-7 and V is TRBV27; either TRBD1 or TRBD2 may supply D (6 bases each). Germline CDR1 is MNHEY and CDR2 is SMNVEV (reference sequence). V was clipped by 7 bases and J by 3 bases, with 13 bases between them. The CDR3 has 13 residues. CDR3 residues: CASNRVGGYEQYF. The DNA for the CDR3 is TGTGCCAGCAACAGGGTCGGGGGCTACGAGCAGTACTTC.